Following are 8 T cell receptor beta chains from one sample sequenced in a study of shared clonotypes between healthy human individuals. Naive CD8 isolation took CD45RO-negative cells positively selected for CCR7 and excluded terminally differentiated effector memory CD45RA+ cells. Measured with immunoSEQ multiplex PCR; TCRdb has only the in-frame clones, and not every one. This repertoire shows around 700,000 clones, about 90% found once; its top ten account for about a quarter. Sequenced material: naive CD8+ T cells sorted from blood. The receptors were gathered from a man younger than 40 in good health.

The gene calls are TRBV29-1 and TRBJ2-1; 10 bases agree with TRBD1. The ends lost 0 bases at V and 3 bases at J; junction bases unmatched: 2. Germline values: CDR1 SQVTM, CDR2 ANQGSEA. This CDR3 comprises 15 residues. The CDR3 nucleotides are TGCAGCGTTGAAGACCGGGACAGGGGCTACAATGAGCAGTTCTTC. It yields the protein CSVEDRDRGYNEQFF.

J is TRBJ1-2 and V is TRBV15; D not resolved. The CDR3 runs to 13 residues. Trimming pared 9 bases from V and 7 bases from J, leaving 18 bases between. CDR1 and CDR2 from the germline V gene are LNHNV and YYDKDF (reference sequence). CDR3 amino acids: CATKKPELSGYTF. The CDR3 region has the DNA TGTGCCACGAAAAAACCCGAGCTGAGTGGCTACACCTTC.

The chain joins TRBV7-9 to TRBJ2-1; tentatively, D is TRBD2 (5 bases). Trimming cost V 4 bases and J 3 bases, with 16 bases left between them. The V gene's germline CDR1 is SEHNR and CDR2 FQNEAQ (reference sequence). The CDR3 extends over 16 amino acids. The CDR3 nucleotides read TGTGCCAGCAGCTCGCGCGGAGGTGGGGTCTACAATGAGCAGTTCTTC. It specifies CASSSRGGGVYNEQFF.

The rearrangement joins TRBV2 to TRBJ2-7, with 9 bases matching TRBD2. The CDR3 totals 15 residues. The V gene's germline CDR1 is SNHLY and CDR2 FYNNEI. The trim removed 0 bases at V and 0 bases at J, leaving 0 bases unmatched. CDR3 in DNA: TGTGCCAGCAGTGAAGCTAGCGGGAGCTCCTACGAGCAGTACTTC. Amino acids: CASSEASGSSYEQYF.

The rearrangement joins TRBV13 to TRBJ2-7; D remains ambiguous. The CDR3 runs to 14 residues. V lost 3 bases to trimming and J lost 5 bases, with 14 bases between them. The germline CDR1 and CDR2 sequences are PRHDT and FYEKMQ (reference sequence). CDR3 in DNA: TGTGCCAGCAGCTTGGTAATGGGGATGCACGAGCAGTACTTC. This translates into CASSLVMGMHEQYF.

This chain links TRBV9 with TRBJ2-7, with no clear D. V lost 0 bases and J 3 bases, leaving 10 bases between the germline ends. The CDR3 totals 14 residues. Germline CDR1 and CDR2: SGDLS and YYNGEE. The CDR3 is CASSVGSELYEQYF. CDR3 sequence (DNA): TGTGCCAGCAGCGTAGGGTCAGAACTCTACGAGCAGTACTTC. The full variable domain, completed using reference TRBV9 and TRBJ2-7, is DSGVTQTPKHLITATGQRVTLRCSPRSGDLSVYWYQQSLDQGLQFLIQYYNGEERAKGNILERFSAQQFPDLHSELNLSSLELGDSALYFCASSVGSELYEQYFGPGTRLTVT.

The gene calls are TRBV7-3 and TRBJ2-1; no reliable D call. The germline gives CDR1 SGHTA, CDR2 FQGTGA. This CDR3 has 15 residues. The ends were cut back, 1 base at V and 3 bases at J, with 10 bases in the middle. In DNA, the CDR3 is TGTGCCAGCAGCTTAATGGGGTCGGACTACAATGAGCAGTTCTTC. Translating gives CASSLMGSDYNEQFF.

The CDR3, as DNA: TGTGCCAGCAGCGGGGGTGGACTAGCGGGGAACACAGATACGCAGTATTTT. This codes for CASSGGGLAGNTDTQYF. The V call is TRBV7-9, the J call TRBJ2-3; 12 bases line up with TRBD2. V lost 5 bases to trimming and J lost 2 bases; unmatched junction nucleotides: 8. Looked up from germline, CDR1 is SEHNR and CDR2 is FQNEAQ (reference sequence). The CDR3 has 17 residues.